A selection of T cell receptor beta chains follows, all from one sample in a study of T cells in Graves' hyperthyroidism and ophthalmopathy. TCRdb fed the multiplex PCR reads into MiXCR, producing one record per CDR3 protein. The repertoire has under 400,000 distinct CDR3 sequences, about a sixth of them found once; the top ten carry around 15%. Sequencing used blood. Receptor source: a woman aged 40-49 years with Graves' ophthalmopathy. Each CDR3 is given with its conserved first and last residue. D genes are given only for firm matches. A clone size is listed for some rows: how often the clone was seen (once, few, many), or a class if it is expanded.

v_gene	d_gene	j_gene	abundance	CDR3nt	CDR3aa
TRBV6-5	.	TRBJ1-5	many	TGTGCCAGCAGCTCCTCGGGCAATCAGCCCCAGCATTTT	CASSSSGNQPQHF
TRBV28	TRBD2	TRBJ2-2	many	TGTGCCAGCAGAATAGCGGGAGAAGCGGGGGAGCTGTTTTTT	CASRIAGEAGELFF
TRBV20-1	TRBD1	TRBJ2-7	.	TGCAGTGCCAAATCGGGACAGCGATCCTACGAGCAGTACTTC	CSAKSGQRSYEQYF
TRBV10-3	.	TRBJ1-2	many	TGTGCCATCAGTGAAGGGAACAGAGACTATGGCTACACCTTC	CAISEGNRDYGYTF
TRBV28	.	TRBJ2-5	many	TGTGCCAGCAGGCGGGGAGTTATAGAGACCCAGTACTTC	CASRRGVIETQYF
TRBV19	.	TRBJ1-1	many	TGTGCCAGTAGTATACCAGGCATTAACACTGAAGCTTTCTTT	CASSIPGINTEAFF
TRBV19	.	TRBJ1-1	many	TGTGCCAGTATTTCCGTCTTCCCCACTGAAGCTTTCTTT	CASISVFPTEAFF
TRBV6-2/TRBV6-3	.	TRBJ1-4	many	TGTGCCAGCAGTTACCTTAAACCGGGACAAAAAACAGGAAAACTGTTTTTT	CASSYLKPGQKTGKLFF
TRBV12-3/TRBV12-4	.	TRBJ1-2	.	TGTGCCAGCAGTAAAACCGGGCACCGCAATGGCTACACCTTC	CASSKTGHRNGYTF
TRBV28	.	TRBJ2-7	.	TGTGCCAGCAGTCCCCGGGACAACGGGCGGCAGTACTTC	CASSPRDNGRQYF
TRBV27	.	TRBJ2-7	many	TGTGCCAGCAGTTGGACCAGCGGACCCTACGAGCAGTACTTC	CASSWTSGPYEQYF
TRBV10-3	.	TRBJ1-5	many	TGTGCCATCAGTGAGGGGTCCGGGGGTGGTAATCAGCCCCAGCATTTT	CAISEGSGGGNQPQHF
TRBV6-1	TRBD1	TRBJ2-2	many	TGTGCCAGCGACAGGGTGAACACCGGGGAGCTGTTTTTT	CASDRVNTGELFF
TRBV12-5	TRBD1	TRBJ2-7	.	TGTGCTAGTGGTCCAAATCCTTGGACAGGGCTCTACGAGCAGTACTTC	CASGPNPWTGLYEQYF
TRBV6-2/TRBV6-3	.	TRBJ2-7	many	TGTGCCAGCACCGACAGCCTTTCTAGCTCCTACGAGCAGTACTTC	CASTDSLSSSYEQYF
TRBV27	TRBD1	TRBJ1-2	many	TGTGCCAGCAGTCCCGACCCCGACAGGGTAGATAACTATGGCTACACCTTC	CASSPDPDRVDNYGYTF
TRBV5-6	.	TRBJ1-2	.	TGTGCCAGCAGCCCCGCCGGGGTAGCCTATGGCTACACCTTC	CASSPAGVAYGYTF
TRBV2	TRBD1	TRBJ1-2	many	TGTGCCAGGACAGGGGGCCGCTATGGCTACACCTTC	CARTGGRYGYTF
TRBV6-5	.	TRBJ1-3	many	TGTGCCAGCAGTTACTCGACAAGGAACACCATATATTTT	CASSYSTRNTIYF
TRBV12-3/TRBV12-4	.	TRBJ2-4	many	TGTGCCAGCACCCTGGGGGGCGTAGCCAAAAACATTCAGTACTTC	CASTLGGVAKNIQYF
TRBV5-1	TRBD1	TRBJ2-7	many	TGCGCCAGCAGCCCCGACAGGGGCGAATTCTCCGGCGAGCAGTACTTC	CASSPDRGEFSGEQYF
TRBV28	TRBD1	TRBJ2-7	many	TGTGCCAGCAGTTTTTATCCGGGACAGGGGACAACTTCCTACGAGCAGTACTTC	CASSFYPGQGTTSYEQYF